This TCR beta chain emerged from a study of technical replicates of blood from several donors. Deletions cut 8 bases from V and 3 bases from J, with 13 bases between. The CDR3 runs 13 residues. Per the germline V gene, CDR1 is SGHVS and CDR2 is FNYEAQ. Profiling relied on immunoSEQ multiplex PCR, and the TCRdb table lists in-frame clones only, not all of them. The table includes some 67,000 clones, roughly 98% detected once. The TCR was taken from a human donor in good health. The chain couples TRBV7-6 to TRBJ1-1; D unresolved. Sequencing was performed on T cells isolated from PBMCs. For the CDR3, the DNA is TGTGCCAGCCGCAGTGAGGCCTACACTGAAGCTTTCTTT. Translating it yields CASRSEAYTEAFF.